The 29 T cell receptor beta chains reported below all come from one sample, sequenced in a study of post-analysis software for immune sequencing data. Prepared TCR beta cDNA libraries contained unique molecular identifiers. TCRdb reanalysed the PCR reads using MiXCR and keeps one entry per CDR3 protein. Altogether some 450,000 distinct CDR3 sequences are present, roughly 45% being singletons, with the ten largest covering roughly 12%. Antigen specificity for these receptors is unknown. Findings and limits, study-wide: Patients used about five TRBV segments, including TRBV5-6, TRBV5-1 and TRBV20-1, more often than controls.

The source material was blood. The source is a girl aged 10 to 17 with multiple sclerosis.

This clonotype was seen more than once but under ten times. The gene calls are TRBV3-1 and TRBJ2-7; D may match TRBD1 or TRBD2 (5 bases each). Germline V lookup: CDR1 LGHDT, CDR2 YNNKEL (reference sequence). Trimming stripped 3 bases from V and 5 bases from J, with 14 bases between. There are 14 residues in the CDR3. Here the CDR3 reads CASSHGQGVNEQYF. CDR3 in DNA: TGTGCCAGCAGCCATGGGCAGGGAGTCAACGAGCAGTACTTC.

J is TRBJ2-5 and V is TRBV27; a weak D match, TRBD2 (6 bases). The CDR3 runs 14 residues. The germline gives CDR1 MNHEY, CDR2 SMNVEV (reference sequence). Trimming left V 6 bases short and J 2 bases short, with 13 bases between. CDR3 coding DNA: TGTGCCAGCAGGGGTAGCGGCCAACAAGAGACCCAGTACTTC. The encoded protein is CASRGSGQQETQYF.

This clonotype was recorded a few times. The rearrangement uses TRBV12-3 or TRBV12-4 and TRBJ1-6; possible D gene TRBD1, 5 bases. CDR3 length equals 15 residues. V lost 1 base and J lost 6, with 10 bases in between. CDR3 nucleotides: TGTGCCAGCAGTTTAGGAGGGGCCATTAATTCACCCCTCCACTTT. Amino acid sequence: CASSLGGAINSPLHF.

This clonotype was seen ten or more times. V gene TRBV3-1 combines with J gene TRBJ2-7; D is undetermined. CDR1 and CDR2 from the germline V gene are LGHDT and YNNKEL (reference sequence). V was shortened by 4 bases and J by 2 bases, with 9 bases between the two germline ends. This CDR3 has 13 residues. CDR3 residues: CASSPSSTYEQYF. In DNA form, the CDR3 reads TGTGCCAGCAGCCCCTCTTCAACCTACGAGCAGTACTTC.

This clonotype occurred a few times. The chain uses TRBV20-1 and TRBJ2-5; D ambiguous. The J call may be faulty, since TRBJ2-7 better matches the DNA end. Germline CDR1 DFQATT, CDR2 SNEGSKA (reference sequence). The CDR3 runs to 12 residues. The CDR3 spells CSALIGNYEQYF. The CDR3, as DNA: TGCAGTGCTTTAATTGGGAACTACGAGCAGTACTTC.

The chain combines TRBV11-2 with TRBJ2-7, with D tentatively TRBD1 (6 bases). The DNA matches TRBJ2-5 better at its end, which makes the J call doubtful. The CDR3 extends over 14 amino acids. CDR1 SGHAT and CDR2 FQNNGV come from the germline V gene. Written as DNA, the CDR3 is TGTGCCAGCAGCTCATACGGGACACAAGAGACCCAGTACTTC. Encoded protein: CASSSYGTQETQYF.

This clonotype was seen a few times. This chain joins TRBV9 and TRBJ1-2, with D maybe TRBD1 (6 bases). The CDR3 covers 15 residues. V gave up 10 bases and J gave up 3 bases, with 22 bases separating them. Looked up from germline, CDR1 is SGDLS and CDR2 is YYNGEE. The DNA for the CDR3 is TGTGCCGGCCAAACAGGGACCAGCCCAGACTATGGCTACACCTTC. Translated, it gives CAGQTGTSPDYGYTF.

The genes are TRBV27 and TRBJ2-1, with a weak D call TRBD2 (5 bases). In germline, CDR1 is MNHEY, CDR2 SMNVEV (reference sequence). Trimming removed 7 bases at V and 8 bases at J, with 18 bases between. This CDR3 comprises 14 residues. The CDR3 DNA follows: TGTGCCAGCACGGCGCGGGCAGAGGTGGATGAGCAGTTCTTC. Translating gives CASTARAEVDEQFF.

In DNA, the CDR3 is TGTGCCACAATCTCGCCTGAGGGTCAGGGGGCCTTCGAGCAGTACTTC. Amino acid sequence: CATISPEGQGAFEQYF. The chain employs TRBV10-3 and TRBJ2-5; TRBD1 matches 8 bases. The end of the DNA fits TRBJ2-7 better, so the J call may be wrong. Germline CDR1 ENHRY, CDR2 SYGVKD. There are 16 residues in the CDR3.

This clonotype appeared a single time. V usage is TRBV6-1 and J usage is TRBJ2-1; D uncertain. V lost 7 bases and J lost 4, with 5 bases in between. The CDR3 contains 11 residues. Germline CDR1 and CDR2: MNHNS and SASEGT. As DNA, the CDR3 is TGTGCCAGCATTTTTTACAATGAGCAGTTCTTC. It is translated as CASIFYNEQFF.

V usage is TRBV19 and J usage is TRBJ1-2; a weak D match, TRBD1 (5 bases). The germline V gene encodes CDR1 LNHDA and CDR2 SQIVND (reference sequence). The CDR3 totals 13 residues. Trimming shortened V by 11 bases and J by 8 bases, and 21 bases separated the two germline ends. The CDR3 nucleotides read TGTGCCGCCTCCCCGCGGGGGAAGACCGGCTACACCTTC. The encoded protein is CAASPRGKTGYTF.

This sequence joins TRBV7-9 and TRBJ2-4; 7 bases are a match to TRBD1. Matching the DNA end better, TRBJ2-7 makes the J call doubtful. Germline CDR1 SEHNR, CDR2 FQNEAQ (reference sequence). This CDR3 is built from 16 residues. The CDR3 bases are TGTGCCAGCAGTTCCCCCTCCTTGGACAGGCTCTACGAGCAGTACTTC. It translates to CASSSPSLDRLYEQYF.

The chain employs TRBV20-1 and TRBJ2-3; possibly TRBD2 for D (7 bases). V lost 4 bases to trimming and J lost 6 bases, with 14 bases between them. The germline V gene has CDR1 DFQATT and CDR2 SNEGSKA (reference sequence). There are 13 residues in the CDR3. The CDR3, as DNA: TGCAGTGCTATGTGGGGGGGCTTGGATACGCAGTATTTT. Translating it yields CSAMWGGLDTQYF.

This clonotype was detected a few times. The chain carries TRBV4-2 and TRBJ2-5, with D perhaps assigned TRBD1 or TRBD2 (7 bases each). Per germline, CDR1 LGHNA and CDR2 YNFKEQ. The CDR3 spans 18 residues. V lost 0 bases and J 5 bases, leaving 22 bases between the germline ends. Here the CDR3 reads CASSQDAEAGGVSETQYF. As DNA, the CDR3 is TGTGCCAGCAGCCAAGATGCAGAGGCAGGGGGGGTGTCGGAGACCCAGTACTTC.

The CDR3 region is CASRQGTGELFF. The DNA of the CDR3 is TGCGCCAGCAGACAGGGCACCGGGGAGCTGTTTTTT. The chain links TRBV10-1 to TRBJ2-2; possible D gene TRBD1, 6 bases. CDR1 and CDR2 (germline): WNHNN, SYGVQD (reference sequence). This CDR3 is built from 12 residues. Trimming removed 6 bases at V and 4 bases at J, with 6 bases between.

This clonotype was found a few times. This rearrangement joins TRBV12-3 or TRBV12-4 to TRBJ2-5; TRBD1 is a possible D gene (6 bases). V lost 4 bases, J lost 4 bases, and 16 bases lay in between. The CDR3 runs to 15 residues. The CDR3 DNA is TGTGCCAGCAGTTCCCGGGACACGCTCACAGAGACCCAGTACTTC. It encodes CASSSRDTLTETQYF.

The chain recombines TRBV5-1 with TRBJ2-6, with D uncertain. Trimming cost V 5 bases and J 5 bases, with 8 bases left between them. This CDR3 has 13 amino acids. Germline V CDR1 and CDR2: SGHRS, YFSETQ. The CDR3 DNA reads as TGCGCCAGCAGGTCCACCTGGGCCAACGTCCTGACTTTC. Translation: CASRSTWANVLTF.

This clonotype was detected a few times. The V call is TRBV5-5, the J call TRBJ1-5; D is unresolved. With 0 bases removed from V and 2 bases from J, the gap between germline ends came to 9 bases. CDR3 size: 15 residues. Germline CDR1 is SGHKS and CDR2 is YYEKEE (reference sequence). CDR3 DNA sequence: TGTGCCAGCAGCTTGGGGGAGCTGGGCAATCAGCCCCAGCATTTT. Amino acids: CASSLGELGNQPQHF.

This clonotype was seen more than once but under ten times. The chain recombines TRBV4-1 with TRBJ2-5, with a possible D match to TRBD1 (6 bases). V was trimmed by 1 base and J by 2 bases, leaving 14 bases between them. The CDR3 runs 16 residues. The germline V gene encodes CDR1 MGHRA and CDR2 YSYEKL. CDR3 sequence (DNA): TGCGCCAGCAGCCAAGGTTTCGGACAGAAACAAGAGACCCAGTACTTC. Translation: CASSQGFGQKQETQYF.

In its sample, this clonotype was seen a few times. The rearrangement links TRBV4-1 to TRBJ2-1, with D unclear. CDR1 and CDR2 from the germline V gene are MGHRA and YSYEKL. There are 13 residues in the CDR3. V lost 3 bases and J 10 bases, leaving 13 bases between the germline ends. CDR3 residues: CASSHATPVEQFF. In nucleotides, the CDR3 is TGCGCCAGCAGCCATGCGACTCCCGTAGAGCAGTTCTTC.

Only a few counts were recorded for this clonotype. This chain connects TRBV20-1 to TRBJ1-5, with D uncertain. Trimming removed 6 bases at V and 7 bases at J, with 19 bases between. The CDR3 length is 14 residues. Germline V gene data show CDR1 as DFQATT and CDR2 as SNEGSKA (reference sequence). The CDR3 nucleotides are TGCAGTGCCAATAGAGGTGGTTTTTTACAGCCCCAGCATTTT. It specifies CSANRGGFLQPQHF.

This clonotype has only a few counts. This sequence joins TRBV6-1 and TRBJ2-6; no clear D. The CDR3 is made up of 15 amino acids. In germline, CDR1 is MNHNS, CDR2 SASEGT. V gave up 1 base and J gave up 1 base, with 5 bases separating them. CDR3 loop: CASSEVRSGANVLTF. In DNA, the CDR3 is TGTGCCAGCAGTGAAGTACGGTCTGGGGCCAACGTCCTGACTTTC.

This clonotype has a handful of counts. The chain carries TRBV5-1 and TRBJ2-5; D is unresolved. V shed 4 bases and J shed 3 bases, with 16 bases lying between them. CDR1 and CDR2 from the germline V gene are SGHRS and YFSETQ. The CDR3 covers 15 residues. The CDR3: CASSPDGRLKETQYF. CDR3 nucleotide sequence: TGCGCCAGCAGCCCCGACGGACGGCTAAAAGAGACCCAGTACTTC.

J is TRBJ2-1 and V is TRBV5-6, with 9 positions matching TRBD2. V lost 2 bases, J lost 10 bases, and 1 base stayed unmatched. The CDR3 covers 12 residues. Germline assignment: CDR1 SGHDT and CDR2 YYEEEE. This chain's CDR3 is CASSFTSGEQFF. CDR3 DNA: TGTGCCAGCAGCTTCACTAGCGGGGAGCAGTTCTTC.

The CDR3 sequence is CASSFASLGDEKLFF. The CDR3 DNA reads TGCGCCAGCAGCTTTGCGAGCTTGGGGGATGAAAAACTGTTTTTT. V gene TRBV5-1 combines with J gene TRBJ1-4; maybe TRBD1 (5 bases). V lost 2 bases to trimming and J lost 6 bases, with 14 bases between them. There are 15 residues in the CDR3. Germline V gene sequence: CDR1 SGHRS, CDR2 YFSETQ.

This chain uses TRBV6-2 or TRBV6-3 with TRBJ2-1, with 7 nucleotides matching TRBD1. With V trimmed by 6 bases and J by 4 bases, 9 bases remained unmatched. The CDR3 is made up of 15 amino acids. Germline CDR1 is MNHEY and CDR2 is SVGEGT. CDR3 DNA sequence: TGTGCCAGCAGGCCACAGGGGCTCTATTACAATGAGCAGTTCTTC. Translating gives CASRPQGLYYNEQFF.

The chain recombines TRBV11-2 with TRBJ2-1; 11 bases agree with TRBD2. V lost 1 base to trimming and J lost 11 bases; unmatched junction nucleotides: 10. There are 16 residues in the CDR3. Per the germline V gene, CDR1 is SGHAT and CDR2 is FQNNGV. The CDR3 spells CASSLVTSGEILQQFF. As DNA, the CDR3 is TGTGCCAGCAGCTTAGTGACTAGCGGGGAGATTCTGCAGCAGTTCTTC.

The DNA of the CDR3 is TGTGCCAGCTCAACGGAGCCCCGGGACACTGAAGCTTTCTTT. As protein: CASSTEPRDTEAFF. V and J are TRBV18 and TRBJ1-1, with D uncertain. Germline values: CDR1 KGHSH, CDR2 LQKENI. Trimming took 5 bases from V and 3 from J, leaving 13 bases between them. CDR3 size: 14 residues.

This chain uses TRBV5-1 with TRBJ2-1; D uncertain. The V gene lost 0 bases and the J gene lost 0 bases, with 19 bases spanning the gap. CDR3 length: 19 amino acids. Germline V CDR1 and CDR2: SGHRS, YFSETQ. CDR3 residues: CASSLGEKGLLSSYNEQFF. CDR3 DNA: TGCGCCAGCAGCTTGGGGGAAAAGGGCCTACTGAGCTCCTACAATGAGCAGTTCTTC.